This T cell receptor (beta chain) was obtained from a study of beta chain features in type 1 diabetes. Study-level results: TCRB CDR3 length was moderately but significantly reduced in all four CD4+ subsets of Type 1 diabetes patients.

What was sequenced were expressed TCRB transcripts, since all of the isolated RNA had been reverse transcribed. Data came from immunoSEQ multiplex PCR; TCRdb stores just in-frame clones and leaves some out. The sample gives some 110,000 clones, approximately 16% of which show up once; approximately 2.2% is in the top ten. The purity of all sorted populations exceeded 95%. This clone has a handful of counts. As yet, its antigen is unknown. The sample taken for sequencing was central memory CD4+ T cells from blood. The clonotype comes from a man younger than 45 with type 1 diabetes.

Here the CDR3 reads CAWSPGQGISNYGYTF. CDR3 DNA: TGTGCCTGGAGTCCCGGACAGGGAATTTCTAACTATGGCTACACCTTC. The V gene is TRBV30, the J gene TRBJ1-2, with 8 bases identical to TRBD1. The CDR3 spans 16 residues. CDR1 and CDR2 (germline): GTSNPN, SVGIG (reference sequence). The J segment lost 0 bases and the V segment lost 2 bases, leaving 8 bases of the junction unmatched.